Sequencing of this TCR beta chain was carried out in a study of blood T cell repertoires in COVID-19. As for the study in general: PBMCs, B-cell-depleted T cells, or T cells provided the cDNA or gDNA that made up the material.

J was trimmed by 3 bases and V by 4 bases; bases with no gene match: 19. CDR1 is SGHRS and CDR2 is YFSETQ in the germline V gene. The length of the CDR3 is 19 residues. TCRdb's table, derived via immunoSEQ multiplex PCR, lists solely in-frame clones and lacks some. In the table there are about 210,000 clones, 83% of which are singletons. The sequenced material came from peripheral blood. The chain is built from TRBV5-1 and TRBJ1-5; 7 bases align to TRBD1. This TCR was recovered from a middle-aged woman with active or convalescent COVID-19. The CDR3, as DNA: TGCGCCAGCAGCGTCCCGGGACAGCTCGCTTACCTCTTCAATCAGCCCCAGCATTTT. Protein: CASSVPGQLAYLFNQPQHF. Full variable domain (missing parts from reference TRBV5-1 and TRBJ1-5): KAGVTQTPRYLIKTRGQQVTLSCSPISGHRSVSWYQQTPGQGLQFLFEYFSETQRNKGNFPGRFSGRQFSNSRSEMNVSTLELGDSALYLCASSVPGQLAYLFNQPQHFGDGTRLSIL.